These T cell receptor beta chains were read from a single sample in a study of control samples from healthy donors and cancer patients. Using immunoSEQ multiplex PCR, the repertoire was profiled, and TCRdb retains in-frame clones only, with some absent. The sample shows 84,000 or so clones, 90% to 95% of them seen only once. The sample comprised blood. These receptors all come from a man younger than 40 in good health. Both conserved end residues are trimmed from each CDR3. Each record gives: V gene, D gene, J gene, CDR3 protein. A D gene is named only where the DNA matches it firmly.

TRBV30	.	TRBJ1-1	AWSVFGGSRTEAF
TRBV23-1	TRBD1	TRBJ1-1	ASSTGGTKTEAF
TRBV15	.	TRBJ2-1	ATSRLGDEQF
TRBV19	TRBD2	TRBJ2-3	ASSMSSGGQGTDTQY
TRBV4-1	.	TRBJ1-3	ASSQSEAGTKLIHSGNTIY
TRBV24-1	.	TRBJ1-3	ATSDPGEGGNTIY
TRBV7-9	TRBD1	TRBJ2-7	ASSSASQGAPRSEQY
TRBV18	.	TRBJ1-1	ASSPRSANTEAF
TRBV4-1	.	TRBJ1-4	ASSQVGAGVVEKLF
TRBV12-3/TRBV12-4	.	TRBJ2-5	ASSHEETQY
TRBV7-8	.	TRBJ2-1	ASSHRRFQGGAGNEQF
TRBV28	.	TRBJ2-7	ASDTDGSYEQY
TRBV5-5	TRBD1	TRBJ1-1	ASSTAGTGRLGAF
TRBV7-3	.	TRBJ2-7	ASSSQRSSYEQY
TRBV7-3	TRBD2	TRBJ2-1	ASSLTTGTSENEQF
TRBV2	.	TRBJ1-2	ASSVDRPLRYGYT
TRBV3-1/TRBV3-2	TRBD2	TRBJ2-5	ASSQGGLAGVTQY
TRBV11-3	.	TRBJ2-5	ASSLGQGSETQY
TRBV29-1	TRBD1	TRBJ1-3	SVAWTGEGNTIY
TRBV18	.	TRBJ2-7	ASSVGLRYEQY
TRBV7-9	.	TRBJ2-7	ATLGPLDAEQY
TRBV6-5	.	TRBJ1-2	ASSFKANYGYT
TRBV19	.	TRBJ2-1	ASSMGTVSSYNEQF
TRBV5-4	.	TRBJ1-3	ASSQDRGTIY
TRBV4-1	.	TRBJ2-7	ASSQDMGGGDEQY
TRBV7-3	TRBD2	TRBJ2-3	ASSLTSDTDTQY